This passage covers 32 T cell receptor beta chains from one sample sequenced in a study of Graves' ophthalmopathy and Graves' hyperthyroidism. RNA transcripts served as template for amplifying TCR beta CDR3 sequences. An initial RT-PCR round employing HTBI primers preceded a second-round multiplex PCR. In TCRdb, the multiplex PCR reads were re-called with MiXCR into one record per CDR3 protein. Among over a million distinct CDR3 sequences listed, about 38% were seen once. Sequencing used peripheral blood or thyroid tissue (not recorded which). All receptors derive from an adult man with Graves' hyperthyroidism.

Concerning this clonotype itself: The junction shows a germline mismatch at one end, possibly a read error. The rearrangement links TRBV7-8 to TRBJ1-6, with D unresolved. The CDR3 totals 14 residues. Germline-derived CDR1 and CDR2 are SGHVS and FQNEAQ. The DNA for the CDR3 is TGTGCCTGCAGCTTAGTACAGAGGAACTCACCCCTCCACTTT. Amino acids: CACSLVQRNSPLHF.

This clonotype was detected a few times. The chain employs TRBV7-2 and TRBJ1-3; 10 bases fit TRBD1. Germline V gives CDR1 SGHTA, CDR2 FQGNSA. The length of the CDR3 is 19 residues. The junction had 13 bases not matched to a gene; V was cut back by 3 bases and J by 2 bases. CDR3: CASSFGNDRGRSAGNTIYF. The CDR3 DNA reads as TGTGCCAGCAGCTTTGGAAACGACAGGGGGCGTTCGGCTGGAAACACCATATATTTT.

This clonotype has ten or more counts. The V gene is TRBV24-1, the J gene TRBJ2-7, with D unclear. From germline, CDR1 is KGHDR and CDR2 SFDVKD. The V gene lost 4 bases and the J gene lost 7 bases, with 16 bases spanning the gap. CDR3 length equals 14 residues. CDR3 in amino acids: CATSEATLPGEQYF. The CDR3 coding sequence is TGTGCCACCAGTGAGGCGACACTACCTGGGGAGCAGTACTTC.

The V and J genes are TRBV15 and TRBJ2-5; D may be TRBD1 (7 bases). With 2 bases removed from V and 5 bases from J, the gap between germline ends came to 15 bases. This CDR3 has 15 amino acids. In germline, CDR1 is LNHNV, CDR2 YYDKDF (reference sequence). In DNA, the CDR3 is TGTGCCACCAGCAGAAAAGGAGGGGGCCGTGAGACCCAGTACTTC. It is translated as CATSRKGGGRETQYF.

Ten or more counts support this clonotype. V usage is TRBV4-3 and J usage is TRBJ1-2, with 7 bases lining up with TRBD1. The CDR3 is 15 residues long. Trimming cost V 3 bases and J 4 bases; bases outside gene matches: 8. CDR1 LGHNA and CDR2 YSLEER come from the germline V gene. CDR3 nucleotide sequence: TGCGCCAGCAGCCAGGACAGACGACAGGGCTATGGCTACACCTTC. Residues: CASSQDRRQGYGYTF.

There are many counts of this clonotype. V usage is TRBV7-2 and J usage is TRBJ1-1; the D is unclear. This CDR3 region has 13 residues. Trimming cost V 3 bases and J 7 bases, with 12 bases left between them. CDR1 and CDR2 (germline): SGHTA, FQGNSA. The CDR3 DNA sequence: TGTGCCAGCAGCTTTAGTTCCGTTCTTGAAGCTTTCTTT. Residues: CASSFSSVLEAFF. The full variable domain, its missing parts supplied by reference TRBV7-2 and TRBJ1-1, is GAGVSQSPSNKVTEKGKDVELRCDPISGHTALYWYRQSLGQGLEFLIYFQGNSAPDKSGLPSDRFSAERTGGSVSTLTIQRTQQEDSAVYLCASSFSSVLEAFFGQGTRLTVV.

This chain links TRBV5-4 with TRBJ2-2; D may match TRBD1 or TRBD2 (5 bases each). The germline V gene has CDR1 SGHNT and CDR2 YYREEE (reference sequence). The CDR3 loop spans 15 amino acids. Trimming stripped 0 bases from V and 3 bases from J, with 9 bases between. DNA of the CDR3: TGTGCCAGCAGCTTGGGAGGGGACCACACCGGGGAGCTGTTTTTT. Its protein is CASSLGGDHTGELFF.

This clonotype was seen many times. CDR3 nucleotides: TGTGCCAGCAGCTTTCCAGGGGGCAGGACTGAAGCTTTCTTT. This codes for CASSFPGGRTEAFF. The V call is TRBV7-2, the J call TRBJ1-1; 8 bases agree with TRBD1. V was pared by 3 bases and J by 5 bases, with 5 bases of the junction left unmatched. The V gene's germline CDR1 is SGHTA and CDR2 FQGNSA. This CDR3 comprises 14 residues.

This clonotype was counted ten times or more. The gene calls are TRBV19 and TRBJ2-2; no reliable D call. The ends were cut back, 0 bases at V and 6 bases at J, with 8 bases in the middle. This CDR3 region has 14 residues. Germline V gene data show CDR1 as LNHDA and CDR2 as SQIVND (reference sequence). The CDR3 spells CASSIDDKPGELFF. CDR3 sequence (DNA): TGTGCCAGTAGTATAGATGATAAGCCCGGGGAGCTGTTTTTT.

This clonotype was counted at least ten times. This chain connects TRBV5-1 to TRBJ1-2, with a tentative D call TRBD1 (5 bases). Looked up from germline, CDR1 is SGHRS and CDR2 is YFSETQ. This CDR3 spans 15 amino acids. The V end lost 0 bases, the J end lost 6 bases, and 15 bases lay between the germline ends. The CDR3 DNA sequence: TGCGCCAGCAGCTTGGCCGGGGCATACAGCGATGGCTACACCTTC. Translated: CASSLAGAYSDGYTF. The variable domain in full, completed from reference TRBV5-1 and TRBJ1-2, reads KAGVTQTPRYLIKTRGQQVTLSCSPISGHRSVSWYQQTPGQGLQFLFEYFSETQRNKGNFPGRFSGRQFSNSRSEMNVSTLELGDSALYLCASSLAGAYSDGYTFGSGTRLTVV.

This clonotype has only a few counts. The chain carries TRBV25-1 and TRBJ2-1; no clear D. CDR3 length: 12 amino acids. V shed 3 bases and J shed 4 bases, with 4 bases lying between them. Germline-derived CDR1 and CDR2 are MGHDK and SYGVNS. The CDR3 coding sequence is TGTGCCAGCAGTGAGCAATACAATGAGCAGTTCTTC. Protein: CASSEQYNEQFF.

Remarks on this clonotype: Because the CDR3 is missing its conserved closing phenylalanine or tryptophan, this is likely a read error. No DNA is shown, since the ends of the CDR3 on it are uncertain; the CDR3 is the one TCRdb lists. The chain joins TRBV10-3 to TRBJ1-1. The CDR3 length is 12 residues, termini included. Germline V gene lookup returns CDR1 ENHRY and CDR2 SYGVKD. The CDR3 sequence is CAISEGKPLYYS.

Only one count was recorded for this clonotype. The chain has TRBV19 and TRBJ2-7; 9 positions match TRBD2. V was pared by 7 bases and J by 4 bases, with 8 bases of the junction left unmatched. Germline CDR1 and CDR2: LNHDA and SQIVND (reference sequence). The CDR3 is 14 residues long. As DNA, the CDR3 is TGTGCCAGTAATGCGGGACTAGCCGTGTACGAGCAGTACTTC. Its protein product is CASNAGLAVYEQYF.

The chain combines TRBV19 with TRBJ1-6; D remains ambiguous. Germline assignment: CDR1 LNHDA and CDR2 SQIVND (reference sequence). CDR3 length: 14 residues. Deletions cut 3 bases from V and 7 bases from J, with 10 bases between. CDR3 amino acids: CASSIVAENSPLHF. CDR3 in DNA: TGTGCCAGTAGTATTGTGGCGGAGAATTCACCCCTCCACTTT. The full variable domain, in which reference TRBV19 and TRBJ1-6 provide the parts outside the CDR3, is DGGITQSPKYLFRKEGQNVTLSCEQNLNHDAMYWYRQDPGQGLRLIYYSQIVNDFQKGDIAEGYSVSREKKESFPLTVTSAQKNPTAFYLCASSIVAENSPLHFGNGTRLTVT.

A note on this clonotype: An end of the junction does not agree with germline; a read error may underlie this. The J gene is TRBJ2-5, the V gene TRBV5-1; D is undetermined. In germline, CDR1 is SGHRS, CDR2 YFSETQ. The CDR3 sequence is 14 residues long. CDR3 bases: TGTGCCAGCAGCTTAGAAGGGCGCGAAAGGGCCCAGTACTTC. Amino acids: CASSLEGRERAQYF.

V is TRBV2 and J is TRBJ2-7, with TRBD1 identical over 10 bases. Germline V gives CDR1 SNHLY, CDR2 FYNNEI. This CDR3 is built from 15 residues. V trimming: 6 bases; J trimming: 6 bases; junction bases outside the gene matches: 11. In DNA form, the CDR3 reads TGTGCCAGCAGAACGACAGGGGGCGCGTCCCTCGAGCAGTACTTC. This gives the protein CASRTTGGASLEQYF.

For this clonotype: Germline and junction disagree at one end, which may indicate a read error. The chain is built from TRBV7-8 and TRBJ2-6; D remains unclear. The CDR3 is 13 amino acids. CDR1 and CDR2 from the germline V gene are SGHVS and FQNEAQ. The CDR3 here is CASSLQEMNTEAF. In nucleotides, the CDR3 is TGTGCCAGCAGCTTACAAGAGATGAACACTGAAGCTTTC.

The DNA for the CDR3 is TGTGCCAGCAGCTTGGGCGACAGAACCTCTGGAAACACCATATATTTT. Protein: CASSLGDRTSGNTIYF. The chain couples TRBV5-6 to TRBJ1-3, with D perhaps matching TRBD1 (5 bases). The germline gives CDR1 SGHDT, CDR2 YYEEEE. This CDR3 is built from 16 residues. Between the trimmed V and J ends, which lost 0 bases and 0 bases, there was a span of 10 bases.

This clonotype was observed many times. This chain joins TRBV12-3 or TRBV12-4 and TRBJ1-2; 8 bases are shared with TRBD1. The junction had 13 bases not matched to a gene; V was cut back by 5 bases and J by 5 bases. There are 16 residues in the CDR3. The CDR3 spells CASSADRARGWYGYTF. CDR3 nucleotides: TGTGCCAGCAGTGCGGACAGGGCTCGTGGTTGGTATGGCTACACCTTC.

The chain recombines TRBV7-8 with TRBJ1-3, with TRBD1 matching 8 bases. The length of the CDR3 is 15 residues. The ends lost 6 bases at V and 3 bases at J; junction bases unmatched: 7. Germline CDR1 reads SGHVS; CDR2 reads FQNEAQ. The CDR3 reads CASRPTGDLGNTIYF. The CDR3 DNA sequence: TGTGCCAGCAGGCCGACAGGGGACCTTGGAAACACCATATATTTT. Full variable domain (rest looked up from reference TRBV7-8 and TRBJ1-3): GAGVSQSPRYKVAKRGQDVALRCDPISGHVSLFWYQQALGQGPEFLTYFQNEAQLDKSGLPSDRFFAERPEGSVSTLKIQRTQQEDSAVYLCASRPTGDLGNTIYFGEGSWLTVV.

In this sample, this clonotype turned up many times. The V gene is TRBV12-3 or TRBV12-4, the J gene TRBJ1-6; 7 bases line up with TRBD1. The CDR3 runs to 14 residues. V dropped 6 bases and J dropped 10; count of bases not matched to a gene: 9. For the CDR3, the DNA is TGTGCCAGCAGCCCTACGACAGGGCACTCACCCCTCCACTTT. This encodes CASSPTTGHSPLHF.

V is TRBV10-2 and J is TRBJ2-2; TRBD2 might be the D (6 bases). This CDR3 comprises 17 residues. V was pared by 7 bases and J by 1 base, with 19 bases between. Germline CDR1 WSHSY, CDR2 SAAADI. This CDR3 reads CASKEGRTGKNTGELFF. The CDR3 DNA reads TGCGCCAGCAAGGAGGGCAGGACGGGAAAGAACACCGGGGAGCTGTTTTTT.

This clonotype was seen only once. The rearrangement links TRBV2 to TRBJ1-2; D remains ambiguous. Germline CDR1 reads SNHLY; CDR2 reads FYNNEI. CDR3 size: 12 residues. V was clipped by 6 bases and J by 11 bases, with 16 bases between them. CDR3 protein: CASSQDSGLYTF. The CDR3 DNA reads TGTGCCAGCAGCCAAGATAGCGGATTGTACACCTTC. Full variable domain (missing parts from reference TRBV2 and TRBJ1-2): EPEVTQTPSHQVTQMGQEVILRCVPISNHLYFYWYRQILGQKVEFLVSFYNNEISEKSEIFDDQFSVERPDGSNFTLKIRSTKLEDSAMYFCASSQDSGLYTFGSGTRLTVV.

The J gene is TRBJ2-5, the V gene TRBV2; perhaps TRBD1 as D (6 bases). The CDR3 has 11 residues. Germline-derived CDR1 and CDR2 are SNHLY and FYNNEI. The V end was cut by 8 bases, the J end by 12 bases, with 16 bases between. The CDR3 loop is CASQKGDMKYF. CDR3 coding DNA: TGTGCCAGCCAAAAGGGGGACATGAAGTACTTC.

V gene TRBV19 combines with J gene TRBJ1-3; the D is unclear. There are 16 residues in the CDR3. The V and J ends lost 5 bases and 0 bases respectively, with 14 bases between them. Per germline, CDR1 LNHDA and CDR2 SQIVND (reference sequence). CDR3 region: CASSGLRSNSGNTIYF. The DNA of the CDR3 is TGTGCCAGTAGTGGGTTACGCTCGAACTCTGGAAACACCATATATTTT.

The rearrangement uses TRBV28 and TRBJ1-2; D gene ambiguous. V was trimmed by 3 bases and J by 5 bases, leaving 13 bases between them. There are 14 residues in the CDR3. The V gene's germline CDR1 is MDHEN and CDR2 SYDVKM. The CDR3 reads CASSFESSAYGYTF. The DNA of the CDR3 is TGTGCCAGCAGTTTCGAATCGTCGGCGTATGGCTACACCTTC.

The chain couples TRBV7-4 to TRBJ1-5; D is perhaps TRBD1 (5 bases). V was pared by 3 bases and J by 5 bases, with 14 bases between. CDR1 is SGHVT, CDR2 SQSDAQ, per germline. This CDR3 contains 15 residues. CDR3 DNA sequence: TGTGCCAGCAGCTTTGGGACCGGGGCCGATCAGCCCCAGCATTTT. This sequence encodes CASSFGTGADQPQHF. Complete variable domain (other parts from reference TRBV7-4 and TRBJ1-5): GAGVSQSPRYKVAKRGRDVALRCDSISGHVTLYWYRQTLGQGSEVLTYSQSDAQRDKSGRPSGRFSAERPERSVSTLKIQRTEQGDSAVYLCASSFGTGADQPQHFGDGTRLSIL.

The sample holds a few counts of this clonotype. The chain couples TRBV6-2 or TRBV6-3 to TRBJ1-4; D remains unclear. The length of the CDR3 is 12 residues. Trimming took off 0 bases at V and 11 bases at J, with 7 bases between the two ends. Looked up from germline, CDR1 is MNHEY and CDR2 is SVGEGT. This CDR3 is CASSYSTHKLFF. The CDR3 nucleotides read TGTGCCAGCAGTTACTCGACGCACAAACTGTTTTTT.

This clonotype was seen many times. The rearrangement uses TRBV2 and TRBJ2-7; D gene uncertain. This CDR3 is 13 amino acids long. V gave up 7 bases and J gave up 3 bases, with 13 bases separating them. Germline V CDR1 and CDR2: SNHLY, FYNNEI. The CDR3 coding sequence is TGTGCCAGCACGACATTTCTTAACTACGAGCAGTACTTC. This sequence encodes CASTTFLNYEQYF.

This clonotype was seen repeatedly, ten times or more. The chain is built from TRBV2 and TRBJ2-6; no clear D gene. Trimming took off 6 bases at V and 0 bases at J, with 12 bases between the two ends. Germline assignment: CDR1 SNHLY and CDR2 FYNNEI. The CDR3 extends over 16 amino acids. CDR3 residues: CASSESGSSGANVLTF. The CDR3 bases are TGTGCCAGCAGCGAATCAGGTTCCTCTGGGGCCAACGTCCTGACTTTC.

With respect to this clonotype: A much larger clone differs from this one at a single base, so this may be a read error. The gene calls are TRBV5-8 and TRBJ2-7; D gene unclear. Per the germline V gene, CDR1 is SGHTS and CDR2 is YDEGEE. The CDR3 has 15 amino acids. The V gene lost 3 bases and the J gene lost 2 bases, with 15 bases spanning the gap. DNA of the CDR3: TGTGCCAGCAGCTCCGTCCCCGGGCTACCCTACGAGCAGTACTTC. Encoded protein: CASSSVPGLPYEQYF.

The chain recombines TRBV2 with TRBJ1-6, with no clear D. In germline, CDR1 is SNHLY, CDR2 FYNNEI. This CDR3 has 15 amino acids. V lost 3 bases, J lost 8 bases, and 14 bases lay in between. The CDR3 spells CASSERQPFDSPLHF. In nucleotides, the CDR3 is TGTGCCAGCAGTGAGCGGCAGCCGTTCGATTCACCCCTCCACTTT.